The 14 T cell receptor beta chains below come from one sample, sequenced in a study of T cells in Graves' hyperthyroidism and ophthalmopathy. TCR beta CDR3 regions were amplified from RNA. HTBI primers were employed in a first-round RT-PCR of the TCR CDR3. TCRdb re-called the multiplex PCR reads with MiXCR, one entry per CDR3 protein. This sample has a few hundred thousand distinct CDR3 sequences, with about 46% found just once. Sequencing used peripheral blood or thyroid tissue (not recorded which). Receptors were obtained from an adult woman with Graves' disease, either hyperthyroidism or ophthalmopathy (not recorded which).

This clonotype was recorded at least ten times. This chain joins TRBV5-1 and TRBJ2-2; TRBD2 might be the D (6 bases). The germline V and J ends were trimmed by 3 bases and 1 base, with 10 bases remaining between them. The CDR3 totals 15 residues. Germline CDR1 reads SGHRS; CDR2 reads YFSETQ. The CDR3 coding sequence is TGCGCCAGCAGCTCCGGGACTTGGAACACCGGGGAGCTGTTTTTT. Translating gives CASSSGTWNTGELFF.

This clonotype was observed many times. The rearrangement uses TRBV5-1 and TRBJ2-7; 10 bases are a match to TRBD2. Germline V CDR1 and CDR2: SGHRS, YFSETQ. Unmatched junction bases numbered 6, after V lost 4 bases and J lost 5 bases. This CDR3 is 14 amino acids long. The CDR3 loop is CASSPGTSVHEQYF. In DNA form, the CDR3 reads TGCGCCAGCAGCCCCGGGACTAGCGTCCACGAGCAGTACTTC.

This clonotype was seen repeatedly, ten times or more. This chain joins TRBV5-1 and TRBJ2-7; D is uncertain. CDR3 length: 15 amino acids. V lost 0 bases to trimming and J lost 0 bases, with 10 bases between them. Germline CDR1 SGHRS, CDR2 YFSETQ. CDR3 nucleotide sequence: TGCGCCAGCAGCTTGGTGGCGAGAAGCTCCTACGAGCAGTACTTC. Its translation: CASSLVARSSYEQYF.

This chain joins TRBV20-1 and TRBJ2-5; D could derive from TRBD1 or TRBD2 (5 bases each). V lost 2 bases and J 5 bases, leaving 12 bases between the germline ends. The CDR3 is 13 residues long. Per the germline V gene, CDR1 is DFQATT and CDR2 is SNEGSKA (reference sequence). CDR3 loop: CSARRDLSETQYF. The CDR3 nucleotides are TGCAGTGCTAGACGGGACCTAAGTGAGACCCAGTACTTC.

Only a few counts were recorded for this clonotype. A read error may explain this, as a much larger clone is one base away. The rearrangement links TRBV2 to TRBJ2-5; 12 bases line up with TRBD2. Germline V CDR1 and CDR2: SNHLY, FYNNEI. The CDR3 is made up of 20 amino acids. The CDR3 region has the DNA TGTGCCAGCAGGACTAGCGGGAGTCCGCGGCCGCCTCCCACCCAAGGGACCCAGTACTTC. Protein: CASRTSGSPRPPPTQGTQYF. Full variable domain (missing parts from reference TRBV2 and TRBJ2-5): EPEVTQTPSHQVTQMGQEVILRCVPISNHLYFYWYRQILGQKVEFLVSFYNNEISEKSEIFDDQFSVERPDGSNFTLKIRSTKLEDSAMYFCASRTSGSPRPPPTQGTQYFGPGTRLLVL.

Only a few counts were recorded for this clonotype. This chain uses TRBV20-1 with TRBJ1-1, with 10 bases identical to TRBD1. V dropped 3 bases and J dropped 4; count of bases not matched to a gene: 5. The CDR3 extends over 14 amino acids. CDR1 DFQATT and CDR2 SNEGSKA come from the germline V gene (reference sequence). The CDR3, as DNA: TGCAGTGCTAGGCCGGGACAGGGGACCACTGAAGCTTTCTTT. Translating it yields CSARPGQGTTEAFF.

V and J are TRBV19 and TRBJ1-5; 9 bases line up with TRBD1. CDR1 is LNHDA, CDR2 SQIVND, per germline (reference sequence). The CDR3 is made up of 13 amino acids. V lost 5 bases and J lost 6; bases outside the gene matches: 2. The CDR3 sequence: CASSGTGFQPQHF. DNA for the CDR3: TGTGCCAGTAGTGGGACAGGGTTTCAGCCCCAGCATTTT.

This clonotype was seen ten or more times. The rearrangement uses TRBV7-2 and TRBJ2-7, with D perhaps being TRBD1 or TRBD2 (5 bases each). CDR1 and CDR2 from the germline V gene are SGHTA and FQGNSA. The CDR3 covers 16 residues. Trimming stripped 4 bases from V and 2 bases from J, with 18 bases between. The CDR3 reads CASSSHGDPLTYEQYF. The DNA of the CDR3 is TGTGCCAGCAGCTCCCACGGGGACCCACTTACCTACGAGCAGTACTTC.

The chain joins TRBV11-2 to TRBJ1-1; TRBD1 aligns across 7 bases. J gave up 0 bases and V 5 bases, and 6 bases lay outside the gene matches. Germline CDR1 SGHAT, CDR2 FQNNGV. This CDR3 is 15 amino acids long. This chain's CDR3 is CASSVRGQLNTEAFF. The CDR3 nucleotides are TGTGCCAGCAGCGTTAGGGGACAGTTGAACACTGAAGCTTTCTTT.

V and J are TRBV7-9 and TRBJ2-7; 9 bases fit TRBD2. Germline loops: CDR1 SEHNR, CDR2 FQNEAQ (reference sequence). The junction had 11 bases not matched to a gene; V was cut back by 5 bases and J by 6 bases. This CDR3 has 15 amino acids. The CDR3 DNA is TGTGCCAGCAGCCCTCCGACTAGCGGATTGGGCGAGCAGTACTTC. Translation gives CASSPPTSGLGEQYF.

This clonotype showed up just once. CDR3: CASSAGGLAGAGETQYF. CDR3 sequence (DNA): TGTGCCAGCAGCGCCGGGGGGCTAGCGGGGGCTGGGGAGACCCAGTACTTC. The V gene is TRBV7-6, the J gene TRBJ2-5; TRBD2 aligns across 10 bases. From germline, CDR1 is SGHVS and CDR2 FNYEAQ. The CDR3 is 17 amino acids. Trimming cost V 5 bases and J 5 bases; bases outside gene matches: 14.

This clonotype appeared many times. The gene calls are TRBV15 and TRBJ2-5; unclear D gene. Germline V gene sequence: CDR1 LNHNV, CDR2 YYDKDF (reference sequence). The CDR3 sequence is 14 residues long. Deletions cut 0 bases from V and 1 base from J, with 6 bases between. CDR3 loop: CATSRDLSQETQYF. CDR3 in DNA: TGTGCCACCAGCAGAGACCTCTCCCAAGAGACCCAGTACTTC.

The chain couples TRBV7-9 to TRBJ1-3; TRBD1 is a possible D gene (5 bases). Germline V gene data show CDR1 as SEHNR and CDR2 as FQNEAQ (reference sequence). The CDR3 loop spans 14 amino acids. V was clipped by 5 bases and J by 8 bases, with 16 bases between them. CDR3 sequence: CASSPQGLGDTIYF. The CDR3 DNA follows: TGTGCCAGCAGCCCTCAGGGCCTGGGTGACACCATATATTTT.

This clonotype was seen many times. The rearrangement links TRBV15 to TRBJ2-7; TRBD2 matches 8 bases. Germline CDR1 is LNHNV and CDR2 is YYDKDF (reference sequence). CDR3 length: 15 residues. Trimming at V came to 1 base and at J to 5 bases, leaving 7 bases not matched to a gene. The CDR3 loop is CATSRGGVGRDEQYF. The DNA for the CDR3 is TGTGCCACCAGCAGAGGAGGGGTCGGGAGGGACGAGCAGTACTTC.